The entry that follows covers one TCR beta chain sequence. Its antigen remains undetermined. No base-level quality is on record; no much larger clone is a single base apart. Each clonotype received, on average, 10x coverage in deep resolution sequencing performed on a MiSeq, where the target depth lay between 1 in 1 million and 1 in 200,000 T cells. The immunoSEQ hsTCRB Kit was used to generate the TCR beta libraries. On the authors' methods: The data were analyzed with ImmunoSEQ Analyzer and ImmunoSEQ Data Assistant, and V, D and J gene assignments followed IMGT definitions. Clonality, which ranges from 0 to 1, was calculated as one minus the normalized Shannon entropy of productive rearrangement frequencies. Only overrepresented clonotypes making up at least 0.05% of each patient's repertoire were included in the public clonotype analysis. Thirteen repertoires from age-matched healthy donors, obtained from immuneACCESS, served as clonality controls. In its TCRdb copy, this immuneACCESS table keeps in-frame sequences only and misses some clones. Where compared with another copy, unresolved V genes explain less than half of these, and the others have no known cause. D and trimming come from the DNA, and the V and J calls and clone size come from that table. The sample table contains over 75,000 clones; only one count was recorded for approximately 78% of them. 25% to 40% of the sample is in the top ten clones.

The entry originates in a study of cytotoxic CD8 clonotypes in ibrutinib-treated CLL (dated by TCRdb to about 2021). Context from the whole study: In this cohort, over 14 patients were treatment-naive and approximately 10 were relapsed/refractory, while some 18 had unmutated IGHV. Cryopreserved peripheral blood mononuclear cells were obtained before treatment, at response, and at either sustained remission or disease progression. Of the 90 or so participants in the trial, about 25 had longitudinal samples available. Every sample from remission and from progressive disease was obtained while the patients were still on ibrutinib. Responses were partial in some 24 patients and complete in 2; after median approximately 69 months follow-up, some 15 stayed in remission and 12 progressed. On average, each sample had about 260,000 productive templates and more than 75,000 productive rearrangements. The response samples were drawn at a median of 12 months into treatment, with a range of about 6 to 40 months. Study-level results and caveats: Sampling times were not matched between sustained-remission and progressing patients, and lymph node repertoires were not studied. Public clonotypes were found to be uncommon and were observed to contract or remain stable during treatment; the increase in clonality was shown to reflect expansion of private clonotypes at ibrutinib response. An increase in clonality was observed at ibrutinib response, with clonality remaining stable during sustained remission and falling back toward baseline at progression. At baseline, clonality was higher than in age-matched healthy donors and showed a strong correlation with circulating CD8+ T-cell counts.

Including the terminal cysteine and phenylalanine, the CDR3 comprises 16 residues. This entry keeps only the CDR3 DNA: 48 bases, framed from base 1. CDR1 and CDR2 are drawn from the germline V gene: MGHDK, SYGVNS. V drops 3 bases and J drops 4 bases, leaving 18 bases in between. Per the publication, the time point label means: about eleven months on ibrutinib. For TCR beta library preparation, around 2.1 micrograms of genomic DNA were extracted from the cryopreserved PBMCs. Longitudinal blood samples from CLL patients receiving ibrutinib monotherapy were subjected to high-throughput TCR beta sequencing. Patients were enrolled in a phase 2 open-label single-center ibrutinib monotherapy trial.

Sample: PBMCs, taken after 12 months of ibrutinib treatment. Here the chain combines TRBV25-1 and TRBJ1-2; no D gene call is confident. The receptor was derived from a human donor with chronic lymphocytic leukemia. The bases are TGTGCCAGCAGTGATCACCGGGCCGATCGCCTCTATGGCTACACCTTC. This gives the protein CASSDHRADRLYGYTF.